This paragraph reports one T cell receptor beta chain. These data are taken from a study of blood T cell repertoires in COVID-19. Study-wide context: Sites in the United States, Italy and Spain provided acute and convalescent COVID-19 samples. T cells, B-cell-depleted T cells, or PBMCs supplied cDNA or gDNA.

Original methodology: By means of reference gene primer amplification, nucleated cell counts were estimated. Generated by immunoSEQ multiplex PCR, the TCRdb table keeps only in-frame clones and is missing some. V and J calls and clone size are as listed in that table; D and trimming were resolved from the DNA. Of 200,000 to 300,000 clones in the sample, approximately 86% were seen once. Germline CDR1 and CDR2: SGHRS and YFSETQ. The length of the CDR3 is 15 residues. The V and J ends lost 0 bases and 3 bases respectively, with 11 bases between them. Material: peripheral blood. This chain joins TRBV5-1 and TRBJ2-3, with D possibly TRBD2 on 6 matching bases. The origin of this receptor is a human donor in a cohort sampled during active COVID-19. The CDR3 region is CASSLAGRWTDTQYF. The CDR3 nucleotides are TGCGCCAGCAGCTTGGCAGGGAGGTGGACAGATACGCAGTATTTT.